The clone carrying this T cell receptor (beta chain) came up many times. The antigen remains unidentified. The entry originates in a study of early T cells in non-severe SARS-CoV-2 infection. Study overall: Chains were not paired, and sequencing was done on bulk RNA from unsorted whole blood.

Whole-study results and caveats: A preference for anti-spike CD8 responses marked VDJdb matching, which missed private and CD4 specificities.

This CDR3 contains 14 residues. V lost 5 bases, J lost 4 bases, and 13 bases lay in between. Per the germline V gene, CDR1 is SGHAT and CDR2 is FQNNGV. The protocol attached unique molecular identifiers to individual cDNA molecules. TCRdb re-called the 5' RACE reads with MiXCR, one entry per CDR3 protein. The repertoire holds more than 85,000 distinct CDR3 sequences, roughly 17% seen once, with roughly 4.7% in the top ten. Here the sequenced sample was whole blood, taken at baseline. The source is an adult who was a healthcare worker with PCR-confirmed SARS-CoV-2 infection or an uninfected control (not recorded which). The chain has TRBV11-2 and TRBJ2-3; D possibly uses TRBD1 or TRBD2 (5 bases each). CDR3 sequence (DNA): TGTGCCAGCAGCCTATCAAGGGACGCAGATACGCAGTATTTT. It yields the protein CASSLSRDADTQYF. The full variable domain, in which reference TRBV11-2 and TRBJ2-3 provide the parts outside the CDR3, is EAGVAQSPRYKIIEKRQSVAFWCNPISGHATLYWYQQILGQGPKLLIQFQNNGVVDDSQLPKDRFSAERLKGVDSTLKIQPAKLEDSAVYLCASSLSRDADTQYFGPGTRLTVL.